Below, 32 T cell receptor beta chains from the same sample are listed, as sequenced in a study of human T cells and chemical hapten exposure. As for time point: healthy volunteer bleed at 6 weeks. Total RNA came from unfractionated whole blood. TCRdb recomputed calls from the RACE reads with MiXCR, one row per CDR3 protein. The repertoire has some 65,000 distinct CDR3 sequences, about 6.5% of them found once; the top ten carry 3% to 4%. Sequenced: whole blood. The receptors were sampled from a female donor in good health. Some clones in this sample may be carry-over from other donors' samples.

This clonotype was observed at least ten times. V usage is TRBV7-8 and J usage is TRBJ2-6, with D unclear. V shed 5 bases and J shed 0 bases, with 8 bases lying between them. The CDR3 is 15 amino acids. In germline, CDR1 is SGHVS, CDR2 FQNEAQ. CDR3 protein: CASSPGSSGANVLTF. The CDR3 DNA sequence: TGTGCCAGCAGCCCAGGTTCCTCTGGGGCCAACGTCCTGACTTTC.

The CDR3 coding sequence is TGTGCCAGCAGTTACTGGACAGACACTGAAGCTTTCTTT. This gives the protein CASSYWTDTEAFF. This sequence joins TRBV6-2 or TRBV6-3 and TRBJ1-1; D may be TRBD1 (6 bases). Trimming pared 1 base from V and 3 bases from J, leaving 6 bases between. Germline V gives CDR1 MNHEY, CDR2 SVGEGT. This CDR3 is 13 amino acids long.

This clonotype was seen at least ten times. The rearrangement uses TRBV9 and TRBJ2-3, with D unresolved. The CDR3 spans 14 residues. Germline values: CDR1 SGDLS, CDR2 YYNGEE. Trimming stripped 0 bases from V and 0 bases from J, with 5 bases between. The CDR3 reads CASSVDFSTDTQYF. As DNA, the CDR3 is TGTGCCAGCAGCGTAGATTTCAGCACAGATACGCAGTATTTT.

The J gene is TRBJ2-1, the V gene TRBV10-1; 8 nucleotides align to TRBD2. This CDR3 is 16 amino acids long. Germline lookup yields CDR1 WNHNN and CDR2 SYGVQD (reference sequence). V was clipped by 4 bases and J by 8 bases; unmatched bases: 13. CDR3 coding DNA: TGCGCCAGCAGTGGAGCGGGGGCCCCCCTTATATATGAGCAGTTCTTC. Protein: CASSGAGAPLIYEQFF.

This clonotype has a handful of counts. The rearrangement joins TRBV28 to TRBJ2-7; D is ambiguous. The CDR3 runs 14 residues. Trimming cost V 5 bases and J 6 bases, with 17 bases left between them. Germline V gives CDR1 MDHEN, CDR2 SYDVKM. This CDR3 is CASSPMILGGEQYF. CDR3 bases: TGTGCCAGCAGTCCGATGATTTTAGGTGGCGAGCAGTACTTC. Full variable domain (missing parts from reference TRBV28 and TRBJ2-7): DVKVTQSSRYLVKRTGEKVFLECVQDMDHENMFWYRQDPGLGLRLIYFSYDVKMKEKGDIPEGYSVSREKKERFSLILESASTNQTSMYLCASSPMILGGEQYFGPGTRLTVT.

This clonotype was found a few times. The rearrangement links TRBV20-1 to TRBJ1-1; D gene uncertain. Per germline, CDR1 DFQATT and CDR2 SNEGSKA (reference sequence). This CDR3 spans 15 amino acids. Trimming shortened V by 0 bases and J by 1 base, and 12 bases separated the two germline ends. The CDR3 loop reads CSARDREEQNTEAFF. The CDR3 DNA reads TGCAGTGCTAGAGATCGAGAGGAACAGAACACTGAAGCTTTCTTT.

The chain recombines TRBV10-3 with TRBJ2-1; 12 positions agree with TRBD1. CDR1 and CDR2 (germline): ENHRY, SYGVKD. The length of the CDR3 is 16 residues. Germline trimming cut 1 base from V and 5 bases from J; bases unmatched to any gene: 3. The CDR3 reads CAISELGQGAHNEQFF. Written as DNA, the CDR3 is TGTGCCATCAGTGAGTTGGGACAGGGGGCCCACAATGAGCAGTTCTTC.

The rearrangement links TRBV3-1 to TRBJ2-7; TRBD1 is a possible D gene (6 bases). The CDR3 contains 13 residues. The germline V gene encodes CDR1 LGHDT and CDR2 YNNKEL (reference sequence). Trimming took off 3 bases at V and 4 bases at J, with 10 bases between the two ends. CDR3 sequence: CASSHRDTYEQYF. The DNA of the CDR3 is TGTGCCAGCAGCCACCGGGACACTTACGAGCAGTACTTC.

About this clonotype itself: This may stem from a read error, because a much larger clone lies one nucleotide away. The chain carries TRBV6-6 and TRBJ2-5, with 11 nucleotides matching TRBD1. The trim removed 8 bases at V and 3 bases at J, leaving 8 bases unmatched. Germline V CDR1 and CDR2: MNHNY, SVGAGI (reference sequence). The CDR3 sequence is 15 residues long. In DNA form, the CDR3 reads TGTGCCAGCTTGAGTCGGGGACAGGGGGAAGAGACCCAGTACTTC. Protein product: CASLSRGQGEETQYF.

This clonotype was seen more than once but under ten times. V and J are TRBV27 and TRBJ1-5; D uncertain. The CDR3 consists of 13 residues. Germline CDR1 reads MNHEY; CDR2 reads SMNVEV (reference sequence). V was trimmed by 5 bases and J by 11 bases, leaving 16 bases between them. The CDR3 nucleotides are TGTGCCAGCAGTCCCCGACCTGAGCGGTCCCAGCATTTT. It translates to CASSPRPERSQHF.

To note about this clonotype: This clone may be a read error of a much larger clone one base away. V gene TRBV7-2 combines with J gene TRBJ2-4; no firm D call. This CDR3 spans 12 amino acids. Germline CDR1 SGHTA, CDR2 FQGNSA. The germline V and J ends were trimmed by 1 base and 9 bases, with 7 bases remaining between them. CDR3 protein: CASSLVGIIQYF. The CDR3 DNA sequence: TGTGCCAGCAGCTTAGTAGGGATCATTCAGTACTTC.

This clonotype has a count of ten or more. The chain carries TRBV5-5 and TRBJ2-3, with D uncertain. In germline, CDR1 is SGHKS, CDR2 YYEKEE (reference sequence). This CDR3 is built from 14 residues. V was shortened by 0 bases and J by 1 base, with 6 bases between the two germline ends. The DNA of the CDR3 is TGTGCCAGCAGCTTGGGTCCAGGCACAGATACGCAGTATTTT. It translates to CASSLGPGTDTQYF.

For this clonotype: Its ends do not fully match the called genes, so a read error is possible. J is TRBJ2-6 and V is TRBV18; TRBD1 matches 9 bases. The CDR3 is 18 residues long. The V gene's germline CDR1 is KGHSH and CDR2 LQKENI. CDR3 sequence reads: CACSPGDRAFTGANVLTF. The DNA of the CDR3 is TGTGCCTGCTCACCAGGGGACAGGGCGTTTACTGGGGCCAACGTCCTGACTTTC.

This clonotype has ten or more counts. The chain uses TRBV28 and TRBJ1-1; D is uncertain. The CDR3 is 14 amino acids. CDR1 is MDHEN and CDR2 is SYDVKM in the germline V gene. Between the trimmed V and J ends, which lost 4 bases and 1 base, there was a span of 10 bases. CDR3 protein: CASSSPRRNTEAFF. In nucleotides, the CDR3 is TGTGCCAGCAGTTCCCCCCGACGGAACACTGAAGCTTTCTTT.

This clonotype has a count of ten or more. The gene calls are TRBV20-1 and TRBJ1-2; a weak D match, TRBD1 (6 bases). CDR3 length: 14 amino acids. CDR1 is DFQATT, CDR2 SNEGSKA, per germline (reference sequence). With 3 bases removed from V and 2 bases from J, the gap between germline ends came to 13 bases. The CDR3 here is CSAREWTVNYGYTF. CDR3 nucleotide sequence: TGCAGTGCTAGGGAGTGGACAGTAAACTATGGCTACACCTTC.

CDR3 DNA: TGCAGCGGAGGGGACAGCGGTTTTGGTGGCTACACCTTC. Translating it yields CSGGDSGFGGYTF. The genes are TRBV29-1 and TRBJ1-2; TRBD1 matches 7 bases. From germline, CDR1 is SQVTM and CDR2 ANQGSEA. Trimming removed 7 bases from V and 7 bases from J; junction bases left unmatched: 12. This CDR3 has 13 amino acids.

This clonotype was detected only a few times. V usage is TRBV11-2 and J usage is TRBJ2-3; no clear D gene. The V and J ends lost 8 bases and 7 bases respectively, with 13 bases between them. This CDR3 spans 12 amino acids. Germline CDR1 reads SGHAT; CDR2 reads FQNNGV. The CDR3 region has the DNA TGTGCCAGCGCCACGCCTGGGAATACGCAGTATTTT. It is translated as CASATPGNTQYF. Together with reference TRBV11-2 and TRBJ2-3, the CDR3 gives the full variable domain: EAGVAQSPRYKIIEKRQSVAFWCNPISGHATLYWYQQILGQGPKLLIQFQNNGVVDDSQLPKDRFSAERLKGVDSTLKIQPAKLEDSAVYLCASATPGNTQYFGPGTRLTVL.

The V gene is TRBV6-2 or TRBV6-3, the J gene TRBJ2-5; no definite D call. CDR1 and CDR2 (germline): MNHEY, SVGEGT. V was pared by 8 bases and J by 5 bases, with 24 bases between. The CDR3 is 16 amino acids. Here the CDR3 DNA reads TGTGCCAGCGATCCCGGTCGGTGGAGTGAAGGGGAGACCCAGTACTTC. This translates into CASDPGRWSEGETQYF.

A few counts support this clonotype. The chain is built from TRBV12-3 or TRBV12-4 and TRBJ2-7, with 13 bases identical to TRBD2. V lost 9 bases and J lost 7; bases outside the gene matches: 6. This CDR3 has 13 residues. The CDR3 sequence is CASLGLAGVEQYF. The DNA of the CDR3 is TGTGCCAGTCTCGGACTAGCGGGAGTTGAGCAGTACTTC.

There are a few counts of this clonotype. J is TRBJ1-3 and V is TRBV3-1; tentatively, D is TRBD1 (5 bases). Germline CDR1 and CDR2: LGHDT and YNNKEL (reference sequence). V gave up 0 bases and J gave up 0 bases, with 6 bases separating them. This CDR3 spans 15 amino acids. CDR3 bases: TGTGCCAGCAGCCAAGATGACAGCTCTGGAAACACCATATATTTT. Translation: CASSQDDSSGNTIYF.

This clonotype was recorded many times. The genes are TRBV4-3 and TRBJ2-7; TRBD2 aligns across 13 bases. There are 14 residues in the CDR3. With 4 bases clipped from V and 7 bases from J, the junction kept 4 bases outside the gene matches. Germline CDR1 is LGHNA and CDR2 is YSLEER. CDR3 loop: CASSPGTSGVEQYF. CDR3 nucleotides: TGCGCCAGCAGCCCGGGGACTAGCGGGGTAGAGCAGTACTTC.

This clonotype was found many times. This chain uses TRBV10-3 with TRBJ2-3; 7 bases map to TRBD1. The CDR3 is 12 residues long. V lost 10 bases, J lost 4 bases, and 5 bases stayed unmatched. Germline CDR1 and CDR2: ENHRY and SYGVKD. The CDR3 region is CATRQGSDTQYF. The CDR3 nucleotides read TGTGCCACAAGACAGGGCTCAGATACGCAGTATTTT.

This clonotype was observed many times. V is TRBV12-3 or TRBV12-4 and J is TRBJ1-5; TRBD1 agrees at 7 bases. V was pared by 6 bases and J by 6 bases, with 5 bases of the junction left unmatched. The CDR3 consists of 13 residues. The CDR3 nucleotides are TGTGCCAGCAGGACAGGGCTTGGTCAGCCCCAGCATTTT. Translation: CASRTGLGQPQHF.

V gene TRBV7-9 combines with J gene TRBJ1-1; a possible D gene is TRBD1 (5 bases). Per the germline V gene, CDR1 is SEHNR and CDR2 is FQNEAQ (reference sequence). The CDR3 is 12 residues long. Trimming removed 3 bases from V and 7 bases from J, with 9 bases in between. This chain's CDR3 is CASSFIQDEAFF. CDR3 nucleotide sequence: TGTGCCAGCAGCTTTATACAGGATGAAGCTTTCTTT.

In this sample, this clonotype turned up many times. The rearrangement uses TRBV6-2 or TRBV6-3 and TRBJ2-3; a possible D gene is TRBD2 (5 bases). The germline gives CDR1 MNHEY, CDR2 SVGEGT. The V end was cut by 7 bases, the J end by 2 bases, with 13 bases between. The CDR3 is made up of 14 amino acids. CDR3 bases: TGTGCCAGCAAGGACTTAGGGAACACAGATACGCAGTATTTT. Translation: CASKDLGNTDTQYF.

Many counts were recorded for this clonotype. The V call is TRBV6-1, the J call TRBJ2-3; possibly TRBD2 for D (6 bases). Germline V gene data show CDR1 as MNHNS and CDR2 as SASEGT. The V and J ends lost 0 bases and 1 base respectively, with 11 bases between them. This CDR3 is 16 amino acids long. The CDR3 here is CASSEARASGTDTQYF. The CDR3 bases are TGTGCCAGCAGTGAAGCGAGGGCTAGCGGCACAGATACGCAGTATTTT.

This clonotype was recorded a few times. The CDR3 protein is CASSQRRDRHSQETQYF. The CDR3, as DNA: TGCGCCAGCAGTCAGAGAAGGGACAGACACTCCCAAGAGACCCAGTACTTC. The chain has TRBV23-1 and TRBJ2-5; 7 bases line up with TRBD1. TRBV23-1 is treated as an ORF (open reading frame) with a function not yet certain. The CDR3 is 17 amino acids. V gave up 3 bases and J gave up 1 base; unmatched junction bases: 11.

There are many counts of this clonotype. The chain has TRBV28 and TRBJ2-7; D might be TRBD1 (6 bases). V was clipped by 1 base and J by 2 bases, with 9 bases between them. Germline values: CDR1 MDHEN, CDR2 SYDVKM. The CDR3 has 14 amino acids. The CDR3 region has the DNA TGTGCCAGCAGTTTATTAGGACAGACCTACGAGCAGTACTTC. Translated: CASSLLGQTYEQYF.

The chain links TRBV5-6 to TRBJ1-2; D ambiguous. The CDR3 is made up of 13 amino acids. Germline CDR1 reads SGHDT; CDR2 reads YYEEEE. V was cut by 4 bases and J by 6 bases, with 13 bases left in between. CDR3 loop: CASSDGQVNGYTF. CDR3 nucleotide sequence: TGTGCCAGCAGCGACGGGCAGGTCAATGGCTACACCTTC.

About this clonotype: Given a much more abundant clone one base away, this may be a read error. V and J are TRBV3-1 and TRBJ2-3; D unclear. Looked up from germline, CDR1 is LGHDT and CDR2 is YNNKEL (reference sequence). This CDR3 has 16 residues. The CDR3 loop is CASSQDRGLSTETQYF. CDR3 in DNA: TGTGCCAGCAGCCAAGATCGTGGCCTAAGCACAGAAACGCAGTATTTT.

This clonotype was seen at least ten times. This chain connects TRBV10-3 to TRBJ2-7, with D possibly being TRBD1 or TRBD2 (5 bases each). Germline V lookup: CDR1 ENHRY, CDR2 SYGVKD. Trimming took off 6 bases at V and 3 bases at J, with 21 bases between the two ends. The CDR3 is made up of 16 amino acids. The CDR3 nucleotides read TGTGCCATCAGCCCCTTTCTAGCTGGGGGTTTCTACGAGCAGTACTTC. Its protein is CAISPFLAGGFYEQYF.

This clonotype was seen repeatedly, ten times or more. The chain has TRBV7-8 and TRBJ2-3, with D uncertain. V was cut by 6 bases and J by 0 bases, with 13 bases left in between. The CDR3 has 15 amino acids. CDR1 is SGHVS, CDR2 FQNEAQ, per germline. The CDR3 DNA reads TGTGCCAGCAGTCTTTATGCGTCCAGCACAGATACGCAGTATTTT. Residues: CASSLYASSTDTQYF.